What follows are 11 T cell receptor beta chains derived from one specimen sequenced in a study of CD8 T cells in Susac syndrome. Random-hexamer reverse transcription was applied to about 0.45 to 1 ug RNA. TCRdb reprocessed the immunoSEQ multiplex PCR reads via MiXCR and lists one record per CDR3 protein. This sample has about 150,000 distinct CDR3 sequences, with more than 90% found just once. Sequencing was carried out using CD4+ T cells from PBMCs. Receptors were obtained from a human donor with Susac syndrome.

The chain links TRBV20-1 to TRBJ2-1; tentatively, D is TRBD1 (7 bases). Looked up from germline, CDR1 is DFQATT and CDR2 is SNEGSKA (reference sequence). The CDR3 contains 14 residues. The V end lost 3 bases, the J end lost 6 bases, and 15 bases lay between the germline ends. The DNA for the CDR3 is TGCAGTGCTAGGCGGGGACAGACTGTCAATGAGCAGTTCTTC. It is translated as CSARRGQTVNEQFF.

This clonotype was seen a single time. This chain uses TRBV18 with TRBJ1-1; a possible D gene is TRBD1 (5 bases). Trimming shortened V by 9 bases and J by 0 bases, and 14 bases separated the two germline ends. This CDR3 spans 14 amino acids. Germline V gives CDR1 KGHSH, CDR2 LQKENI. In nucleotides, the CDR3 is TGTGCCAGTACCACCGGGACCGTGAACACTGAAGCTTTCTTT. Translating gives CASTTGTVNTEAFF.

The chain couples TRBV23-1 to TRBJ2-1; perhaps D is TRBD1 or TRBD2 (6 bases each). TRBV23-1 is reported as an ORF; its role is uncertain. Deletions cut 2 bases from V and 7 bases from J, with 12 bases between. The CDR3 loop spans 14 amino acids. The CDR3 nucleotides are TGCGCCAGCAGTCAAGAGGGGGGAGCAAATGAGCAGTTCTTC. This gives the protein CASSQEGGANEQFF.

This chain uses TRBV20-1 with TRBJ2-7; perhaps TRBD2 as D (6 bases). The CDR3 loop spans 14 amino acids. The germline CDR1 and CDR2 sequences are DFQATT and SNEGSKA (reference sequence). The V and J ends lost 5 bases and 3 bases respectively, with 17 bases between them. CDR3 region: CSAGGSGVDYEQYF. Here the CDR3 DNA reads TGCAGTGCTGGGGGTAGCGGAGTTGACTACGAGCAGTACTTC.

The genes are TRBV4-1 and TRBJ1-1, with a weak D call TRBD1 (6 bases). CDR1 and CDR2 from the germline V gene are MGHRA and YSYEKL. The CDR3 spans 21 residues. V gave up 1 base and J gave up 0 bases, with 27 bases separating them. CDR3: CASSQVLVFGTGPVMNTEAFF. DNA for the CDR3: TGCGCCAGCAGCCAAGTTTTGGTTTTTGGTACAGGGCCGGTCATGAACACTGAAGCTTTCTTT.

The chain recombines TRBV20-1 with TRBJ2-7, with 8 bases aligning to TRBD2. The CDR3 has 15 amino acids. Trimming cost V 6 bases and J 7 bases; bases outside gene matches: 17. Germline CDR1 is DFQATT and CDR2 is SNEGSKA (reference sequence). The CDR3: CSASSGTGGPGEQYF. DNA of the CDR3: TGCAGTGCGTCAAGTGGTACGGGAGGGCCGGGGGAGCAGTACTTC.

The genes are TRBV11-2 and TRBJ2-1; 7 bases are a match to TRBD1. V gave up 5 bases and J gave up 5 bases; unmatched junction bases: 3. The CDR3 extends over 13 amino acids. Germline assignment: CDR1 SGHAT and CDR2 FQNNGV. The CDR3 is CASSPTGDNEQFF. The CDR3, as DNA: TGTGCCAGCAGCCCCACAGGGGACAATGAGCAGTTCTTC. The variable domain in full, completed from reference TRBV11-2 and TRBJ2-1, reads EAGVAQSPRYKIIEKRQSVAFWCNPISGHATLYWYQQILGQGPKLLIQFQNNGVVDDSQLPKDRFSAERLKGVDSTLKIQPAKLEDSAVYLCASSPTGDNEQFFGPGTRLTVL.

The table lists this clonotype with a count of one. V usage is TRBV5-4 and J usage is TRBJ2-4, with 8 bases matching TRBD2. Germline V gene sequence: CDR1 SGHNT, CDR2 YYREEE (reference sequence). The junction had 8 bases not matched to a gene; V was cut back by 0 bases and J by 6 bases. The CDR3 runs 16 residues. Written as DNA, the CDR3 is TGTGCCAGCAGCTTGGAAGCGGGGGCTAAAGCAAACATTCAGTACTTC. Amino acid sequence: CASSLEAGAKANIQYF.

The chain recombines TRBV7-9 with TRBJ2-1; TRBD2 matches at 8 bases. Germline V lookup: CDR1 SEHNR, CDR2 FQNEAQ (reference sequence). V lost 7 bases and J lost 5; bases outside the gene matches: 10. This CDR3 comprises 15 residues. CDR3 DNA: TGTGCCAGCACCCTCGGGGGGGCCTTAAACAATGAGCAGTTCTTC. Protein: CASTLGGALNNEQFF.

This chain connects TRBV20-1 to TRBJ2-1; no firm D call. V gave up 2 bases and J gave up 4 bases, with 3 bases separating them. CDR1 DFQATT and CDR2 SNEGSKA come from the germline V gene (reference sequence). The CDR3 sequence is 11 residues long. This CDR3 reads CSARQYNEQFF. Here the CDR3 DNA reads TGCAGTGCTAGACAATACAATGAGCAGTTCTTC.

This chain joins TRBV28 and TRBJ1-1; D unclear. With 6 bases removed from V and 0 bases from J, the gap between germline ends came to 11 bases. Germline CDR1 is MDHEN and CDR2 is SYDVKM. This CDR3 is built from 14 residues. For the CDR3, the DNA is TGTGCCAGCAGGAGAGGTATCATGAACACTGAAGCTTTCTTT. It specifies CASRRGIMNTEAFF.